This T cell receptor beta chain derives from a study of blood T cell repertoires in COVID-19. Background on the study: Whether acute or convalescent, the COVID-19 samples came from the United States, Italy and Spain. Nucleic acid was either cDNA or gDNA, and it came from T cells, B-cell-depleted T cells, or PBMCs.

This clone has only a few counts. The germline V and J ends were trimmed by 6 bases and 3 bases, with 18 bases remaining between them. The CDR3 length is 15 residues. The germline gives CDR1 SGHDT, CDR2 YYEEEE. Sequencing used immunoSEQ multiplex PCR; TCRdb keeps in-frame clones, though not all of them. The sample contains about 110,000 clones, about 88% of which appear only once. Sequencing input: peripheral blood. This TCR came from a human donor in a cohort sampled during active COVID-19. The chain carries TRBV5-6 and TRBJ1-2; unclear D gene. Written as DNA, the CDR3 is TGTGCCAGCACCCCACTCACCGACGGGTACTATGGCTACACCTTC. It encodes CASTPLTDGYYGYTF.